This T cell receptor (beta chain) was found in a study of T-cell reconstitution after alpha-beta-depleted transplantation in children. The library targeted TCRbeta and was prepared with unique molecular identifiers. One entry per CDR3 protein, called by TCRdb with MiXCR from the PCR reads. This sample has 250,000 to 300,000 distinct CDR3 sequences, with 11% found just once. Findings and limits, study-wide: Newly produced T cells mostly accounted for T-cell counts and diversity one year post-transplant. Elevated TCRbeta diversity at day 60 was traced, in some patients, to surviving recipient T cells and thymic progenitors. Roughly two months post-transplant, alpha-beta T cells reportedly originated from several hundred graft clones that had expanded.

The CDR3 length is 17 residues. Germline V lookup: CDR1 SEHNR, CDR2 FQNEAQ (reference sequence). Trimming removed 1 base from V and 0 bases from J, with 14 bases in between. In this sample, this clonotype turned up many times. What it recognizes is unknown. This TCR derives from a male patient aged 2 to 10 who had a stem cell transplant for chronic granulomatous disease, so the T cells may come from the graft donor. The chain combines TRBV7-9 with TRBJ2-3; D is perhaps TRBD1 (5 bases). The input for sequencing was peripheral blood, taken 180 days after TCRalphabeta/CD19-depleted stem cell transplant. CDR3 DNA sequence: TGTGCCAGCAGCTTAGACAGGAGAGGTAAAAGCACAGATACGCAGTATTTT. Residues: CASSLDRRGKSTDTQYF.